This entry concerns a single TCR beta chain. The antigen is undetermined. With V trimmed by 5 bases and J by 4 bases, 2 bases remained unmatched. In germline, CDR1 is MNHEY, CDR2 SVGAGI. The CDR3 is made up of 12 amino acids. The data derive from a study of graft-versus-host responses after intestinal transplantation. At the level of the study: In this cohort, recipients had multivisceral, liver-intestinal, or isolated intestinal transplants. Recipients were all induced with anti-thymocyte globulin, then given tacrolimus and steroids for around three years. Findings and caveats of the study: Patients who carried graft-donor T cell macrochimerism also had high graft-versus-host to host-versus-graft clonal ratios in their allografts. GvH clones detected in recipient marrow included some appearing first in ileum or blood.

The repertoire was sequenced with immunoSEQ multiplex PCR; TCRdb's copy has only in-frame clones and lacks some. Counted here are roughly 89,000 clones, more than 85% occurring once; the ten biggest clones make up roughly 0.17%. The sequencing here drew on unstimulated CD4+ T cells sorted from spleen or lymph node cells, taken before intestinal transplant. V usage is TRBV6-5 and J usage is TRBJ2-7; 7 positions agree with TRBD1. This clonotype originated in a human donor who received an intestinal transplant. CDR3 sequence: CASSDRAYEQYF. CDR3 in DNA: TGTGCCAGCAGTGACAGGGCATACGAGCAGTACTTC.